These T cell receptor beta chains were read from a single sample in a study of blood T cell repertoires in COVID-19. TCRdb's copy holds only in-frame clones and misses some; the assay was immunoSEQ multiplex PCR. The repertoire consists of about 110,000 clones, with 84% occurring once and the leading ten covering approximately 7.9%. Material for sequencing was peripheral blood. These receptors were taken from a woman at least 80 years old with active or convalescent COVID-19. CDR3s include the opening cysteine and the closing phenylalanine or tryptophan. D genes are given only for firm matches. Clone sizes are given selectively: once, few, many, or a class where the clone is expanded.

clone size: .
J gene: TRBJ2-1
V gene: TRBV5-1
D gene: .
CDR3 protein: CASSLAQWPNEQFF
CDR3 DNA: TGCGCCAGCAGCTTGGCCCAGTGGCCCAATGAGCAGTTCTTC

clone size: .
J gene: TRBJ1-2
V gene: TRBV5-1
D gene: TRBD1
CDR3 protein: CASRLIYRGRNYGYTF
CDR3 DNA: TGCGCCAGCAGACTAATCTACAGGGGGCGGAACTATGGCTACACCTTC

clone size: few
J gene: TRBJ2-7
V gene: TRBV28
D gene: .
CDR3 protein: CAWGAGKWEQYF
CDR3 DNA: TGTGCCTGGGGCGCAGGGAAGTGGGAGCAGTACTTC

clone size: few
J gene: TRBJ1-1
V gene: TRBV11-2
D gene: .
CDR3 protein: CASSSRSGGEAFF
CDR3 DNA: TGTGCCAGCAGCTCTAGAAGTGGTGGGGAGGCTTTCTTT

clone size: .
J gene: TRBJ2-1
V gene: TRBV5-1
D gene: .
CDR3 protein: CASSPQGNEQFF
CDR3 DNA: TGCGCCAGCAGCCCTCAGGGAAATGAGCAGTTCTTC

clone size: .
J gene: TRBJ1-1
V gene: TRBV30
D gene: TRBD1
CDR3 protein: CAWRIRDRGATEAFF
CDR3 DNA: TGTGCCTGGAGGATCCGGGACAGGGGAGCCACTGAAGCTTTCTTT

clone size: .
J gene: TRBJ1-1
V gene: TRBV20-1
D gene: .
CDR3 protein: CRPGGTSFF
CDR3 DNA: TGCAGGCCAGGAGGGACGTCTTTCTTT

clone size: .
J gene: TRBJ2-7
V gene: TRBV5-5
D gene: TRBD1
CDR3 protein: CASSLSQGDYEQYF
CDR3 DNA: TGTGCCAGCAGCTTGAGTCAGGGGGACTACGAGCAGTACTTC

clone size: .
J gene: TRBJ2-1
V gene: TRBV6-5
D gene: TRBD2
CDR3 protein: CASGRLAGYEQFF
CDR3 DNA: TGTGCCAGCGGTAGACTAGCGGGATATGAGCAGTTCTTC

clone size: .
J gene: TRBJ1-1
V gene: TRBV7-6
D gene: .
CDR3 protein: CASSLDRRDMNTEAFF
CDR3 DNA: TGTGCCAGCAGCTTAGACAGGCGAGACATGAACACTGAAGCTTTCTTT

clone size: .
J gene: TRBJ2-5
V gene: TRBV7-8
D gene: .
CDR3 protein: CASSPLSETQYF
CDR3 DNA: TGTGCCAGCAGCCCCTTATCGGAGACCCAGTACTTC

clone size: once
J gene: TRBJ1-1
V gene: TRBV19
D gene: TRBD1
CDR3 protein: CASSGQGSKTEAFF
CDR3 DNA: TGTGCCAGTAGTGGACAGGGGTCGAAGACTGAAGCTTTCTTT

clone size: .
J gene: TRBJ2-1
V gene: TRBV30
D gene: .
CDR3 protein: CAWSRTVQFF
CDR3 DNA: TGTGCCTGGAGCCGCACGGTGCAGTTCTTC

clone size: few
J gene: TRBJ1-2
V gene: TRBV28
D gene: .
CDR3 protein: CASSLVSNYGYTF
CDR3 DNA: TGTGCCAGCAGTTTAGTCTCTAACTATGGCTACACCTTC

clone size: .
J gene: TRBJ2-2
V gene: TRBV5-4
D gene: TRBD1
CDR3 protein: CASSLGGQGAHTGELFF
CDR3 DNA: TGTGCCAGCAGCTTGGGGGGACAGGGGGCCCACACCGGGGAGCTGTTTTTT

clone size: .
J gene: TRBJ1-1
V gene: TRBV12-3/TRBV12-4
D gene: .
CDR3 protein: CASIYSGRRAFF
CDR3 DNA: TGTGCCAGCATCTACTCTGGGAGGAGAGCTTTCTTT

clone size: once
J gene: TRBJ2-7
V gene: TRBV7-2
D gene: .
CDR3 protein: CASSLGSVSSYEQYF
CDR3 DNA: TGTGCCAGCAGCTTAGGTTCCGTGTCCTCCTACGAGCAGTACTTC

clone size: .
J gene: TRBJ1-4
V gene: TRBV6-5
D gene: TRBD1
CDR3 protein: CATRTGGGTNEKLFF
CDR3 DNA: TGTGCCACCAGGACAGGGGGAGGCACTAATGAAAAACTGTTTTTT

clone size: .
J gene: TRBJ1-4
V gene: TRBV5-1
D gene: .
CDR3 protein: CASSPRGLGEKLFF
CDR3 DNA: TGCGCCAGCAGTCCCAGGGGCTTGGGGGAAAAACTGTTTTTT

clone size: .
J gene: TRBJ2-2
V gene: TRBV5-6
D gene: .
CDR3 protein: CASSLLGLSNTGELFF
CDR3 DNA: TGTGCCAGCAGCTTACTGGGACTGAGTAACACCGGGGAGCTGTTTTTT